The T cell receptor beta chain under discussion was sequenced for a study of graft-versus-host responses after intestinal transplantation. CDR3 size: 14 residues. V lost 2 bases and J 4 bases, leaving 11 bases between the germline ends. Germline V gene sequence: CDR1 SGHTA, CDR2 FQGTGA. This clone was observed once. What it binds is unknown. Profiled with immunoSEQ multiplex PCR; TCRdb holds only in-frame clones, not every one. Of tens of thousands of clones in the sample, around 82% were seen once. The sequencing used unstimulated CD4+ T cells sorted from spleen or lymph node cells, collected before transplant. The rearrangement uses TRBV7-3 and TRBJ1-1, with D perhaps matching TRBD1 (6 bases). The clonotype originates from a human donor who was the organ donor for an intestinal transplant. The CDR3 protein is CASSLSRGVTEAFF. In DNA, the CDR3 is TGTGCCAGCAGCTTATCCAGGGGTGTCACTGAAGCTTTCTTT.